These 9 T cell receptor beta chains came from one sample sequenced in a study of tumor and adjacent non-tumor tissue in lung cancer. RNA was extracted from bulk tissue without any cell sorting. Three rounds of nested PCR, following a modified ARM-PCR protocol, produced the TCRbeta library. TCRdb processed the multiplex PCR reads anew with MiXCR; each CDR3 protein has one entry. The data show over 100,000 distinct CDR3 sequences, with roughly 80% seen just once and 37% held by the top ten. Sequencing used lung tumor tissue. All receptors derive from a woman aged 60-75 years with non-small cell lung cancer.

The table lists this clonotype with a few counts. This rearrangement joins TRBV28 to TRBJ1-5; 9 nucleotides align to TRBD1. V lost 8 bases and J lost 4; bases outside the gene matches: 3. CDR1 and CDR2 from the germline V gene are MDHEN and SYDVKM. The CDR3 runs 13 residues. CDR3 amino acids: CASSDRGNQPQHF. CDR3 nucleotide sequence: TGTGCCAGCTCAGACAGGGGGAATCAGCCCCAGCATTTT.

With regard to this clonotype: This may stem from a read error, because a much larger clone lies one nucleotide away. The rearrangement joins TRBV20-1 to TRBJ1-2; tentatively, D is TRBD1 (5 bases). Germline lookup yields CDR1 DFQATT and CDR2 SNEGSKA (reference sequence). This CDR3 contains 16 residues. V was trimmed by 0 bases and J by 4 bases, leaving 18 bases between them. The DNA of the CDR3 is TGCAGTGCTAGAGAATCTGGCGGGGGAAGAGTCTATGGCTACACCTTC. Translating it yields CSARESGGGRVYGYTF.

This clonotype was observed a few times. This clone may be a read error of a much larger clone one base away. The V call is TRBV29-1, the J call TRBJ2-5; 8 bases line up with TRBD2. CDR1 SQVTM and CDR2 ANQGSEA come from the germline V gene. This CDR3 has 12 residues. In DNA, the CDR3 is TGCAGGGTTGGCCTAGCGGGAGAGACCCAGTACTTC. Protein product: CRVGLAGETQYF.

Remarks on this clonotype: A single base separates this from a much larger clone, so it may be a read error. J is TRBJ2-4 and V is TRBV5-6, with D possibly being TRBD2 (5 bases). The CDR3 spans 14 residues. CDR1 is SGHDT, CDR2 YYEEEE, per germline. The CDR3 loop is CASSLELAKYIQYF. The CDR3 DNA follows: TGTGCCAGCAGCTTGGAGCTAGCCAAATACATTCAGTACTTC.

Only a few counts were recorded for this clonotype. One junction end disagrees with the germline gene, perhaps due to a read error. The CDR3 sequence: CVSKRGEYEQYF. The CDR3 DNA reads TGTGTCTCTAAGCGCGGGGAATACGAGCAGTATTTC. The V call is TRBV10-3, the J call TRBJ2-7; D might be TRBD2 (6 bases). This CDR3 contains 12 residues. Germline V gives CDR1 ENHRY, CDR2 SYGVKD.

This chain uses TRBV5-1 with TRBJ2-7; TRBD1 aligns across 12 bases. The J segment lost 4 bases and the V segment lost 5 bases, leaving 7 bases of the junction unmatched. CDR1 and CDR2 (germline): SGHRS, YFSETQ. This CDR3 is built from 15 residues. CDR3 in amino acids: CASRSGTGGTYEQYF. CDR3 nucleotide sequence: TGCGCCAGCAGATCCGGGACAGGGGGCACGTACGAGCAGTACTTC.

This clonotype showed up just a few times. This chain joins TRBV21-1 and TRBJ1-1; TRBD1 was called by the table and not checked on the DNA. TRBV21-1 constitutes a pseudogene. CDR3 length: 16 amino acids. The CDR3 spells CASSKGEKVGNTEAFF. Written as DNA, the CDR3 is TGTGCCAGCAGCAAGGGGGAAAAAGTGGGGAACACTGAAGCTTTCTTT.

This clonotype was seen just once. This sequence may be a read error, since a much larger clone differs from it by one base. The chain is built from TRBV4-2 and TRBJ2-4, with D possibly TRBD1 on 6 matching bases. The CDR3 sequence is 17 residues long. The germline V gene encodes CDR1 LGHNA and CDR2 YNFKEQ. The V gene lost 0 bases and the J gene lost 12 bases, with 24 bases spanning the gap. The DNA for the CDR3 is TGTGCCAGCAGCCAAGATGCCGTGGGGGCCGGGTCTTTTTCTCAGTACTTC. Residues: CASSQDAVGAGSFSQYF.

The chain recombines TRBV20-1 with TRBJ1-6; 8 positions agree with TRBD1. The CDR3 is 15 residues long. Germline CDR1 reads DFQATT; CDR2 reads SNEGSKA (reference sequence). V was pared by 7 bases and J by 18 bases, with 23 bases of the junction left unmatched. The CDR3 spells CSDRSGGIENSLPHF. In DNA, the CDR3 is TGCAGTGATCGGTCAGGGGGCATAGAAAATTCACTCCCCCACTTT.